Listed here are 10 T cell receptor beta chains from one sample, sequenced in a study of blood T cell repertoires in COVID-19. Profiling relied on immunoSEQ multiplex PCR, and the TCRdb table lists in-frame clones only, not all of them. The sample shows 70,000 or so clones, roughly 86% of them seen only once. The sample comprised peripheral blood. These receptors all stem from a woman aged 60-70 years with acute or convalescent COVID-19.

The chain recombines TRBV5-1 with TRBJ2-7; TRBD1 matches 10 bases. Germline V CDR1 and CDR2: SGHRS, YFSETQ. With 9 bases clipped from V and 3 bases from J, the junction kept 9 bases outside the gene matches. This CDR3 comprises 14 residues. CDR3 sequence reads: CAMEPRDRGYEQYF. The CDR3 DNA sequence: TGCGCCATGGAGCCCCGGGACAGGGGCTACGAGCAGTACTTC.

The chain combines TRBV5-4 with TRBJ1-6; 10 bases line up with TRBD1. This CDR3 is built from 15 residues. The germline gives CDR1 SGHNT, CDR2 YYREEE (reference sequence). V lost 4 bases, J lost 8 bases, and 6 bases stayed unmatched. As DNA, the CDR3 is TGTGCCAGCAGCCTAAGGACAGGGGGGGATTCACCCCTCCACTTT. It yields the protein CASSLRTGGDSPLHF.

In its sample, this clone was seen once. The chain joins TRBV2 to TRBJ2-1; the D is unclear. The V end was cut by 7 bases, the J end by 10 bases, with 14 bases between. Germline V gene lookup returns CDR1 SNHLY and CDR2 FYNNEI. This CDR3 has 12 residues. CDR3 in amino acids: CASNEGRAEQFF. CDR3 bases: TGTGCCAGCAACGAAGGTAGAGCGGAGCAGTTCTTC.

This sequence joins TRBV7-9 and TRBJ2-1; 10 bases fit TRBD2. CDR3 size: 14 residues. CDR1 SEHNR and CDR2 FQNEAQ come from the germline V gene (reference sequence). The trim removed 8 bases at V and 2 bases at J, leaving 3 bases unmatched. CDR3 sequence: CASLLAGAYNEQFF. The CDR3 DNA reads as TGTGCCAGCTTGCTAGCGGGGGCCTACAATGAGCAGTTCTTC.

V gene TRBV5-6 combines with J gene TRBJ1-2; 7 nucleotides match TRBD1. Germline assignment: CDR1 SGHDT and CDR2 YYEEEE. The CDR3 sequence is 16 residues long. The V and J ends lost 2 bases and 8 bases, in that order; junction bases with no gene match: 15. CDR3 protein: CASSLFDRDPRAGYTF. The CDR3 nucleotides read TGTGCCAGCAGCTTATTTGACAGGGATCCGAGGGCAGGCTACACCTTC.

This clone has only a few counts. V gene TRBV7-9 combines with J gene TRBJ1-6; D call uncertain. The CDR3 is 15 residues long. V was cut by 1 base and J by 4 bases, with 8 bases left in between. CDR1 SEHNR and CDR2 FQNEAQ come from the germline V gene (reference sequence). The CDR3 DNA follows: TGTGCCAGCAGCTTAGTCAGGCAGTATAATTCACCCCTCCACTTT. It is translated as CASSLVRQYNSPLHF.

The V call is TRBV2, the J call TRBJ2-2; TRBD2 matches 16 bases. After removal of 6 bases from V and 5 bases from J, the junction contained 0 bases not matched to a gene. The length of the CDR3 is 15 residues. The germline gives CDR1 SNHLY, CDR2 FYNNEI. The CDR3 loop reads CASRGLAGGTGELFF. The CDR3 nucleotides read TGTGCCAGCAGGGGACTAGCGGGGGGGACCGGGGAGCTGTTTTTT.

The CDR3 DNA is TGTGCCAGCTCCAAGACAGGGGGTTACCAGCCCCAGCATTTT. This translates into CASSKTGGYQPQHF. The chain employs TRBV11-2 and TRBJ1-5; TRBD1 agrees at 9 bases. There are 14 residues in the CDR3. Germline lookup yields CDR1 SGHAT and CDR2 FQNNGV. J gave up 7 bases and V 8 bases, and 9 bases lay outside the gene matches.

The chain is built from TRBV30 and TRBJ2-3; no firm D call. The ends were cut back, 2 bases at V and 5 bases at J, with 5 bases in the middle. This CDR3 spans 11 amino acids. Germline V gene data show CDR1 as GTSNPN and CDR2 as SVGIG (reference sequence). CDR3 nucleotide sequence: TGTGCCTGGAGTCCCCAAGATACGCAGTATTTT. This sequence encodes CAWSPQDTQYF.

This chain joins TRBV3-1 (or the pseudogene TRBV3-2) and TRBJ1-5; tentatively, D is TRBD1 (6 bases). The CDR3 covers 15 residues. Germline V gene sequence: CDR1 LGHDT, CDR2 YNNKEL (reference sequence). V was trimmed by 4 bases and J by 4 bases, leaving 14 bases between them. For the CDR3, the DNA is TGTGCCAGCAGCCCGAGGGGGACGGGAAATCAGCCCCAGCATTTT. Its translation: CASSPRGTGNQPQHF.